This TCR beta chain was retrieved from a study of beta chain features in type 1 diabetes. About the study: Sorted cell examination encompassed roughly 98,000,000 cells across all samples.

In its sample, this clone was seen a few times. Expressed TCRB transcripts were sequenced because the isolated RNA had all been reverse transcribed beforehand. This table comes from immunoSEQ multiplex PCR, and its TCRdb copy is limited to in-frame clones, with some not included. The table includes 150,000 to 170,000 clones, about 8.1% detected once. The CDR3 length is 12 residues. Germline loops: CDR1 SNHLY, CDR2 FYNNEI. The V and J ends lost 5 bases and 5 bases respectively, with 9 bases between them. The V gene is TRBV2, the J gene TRBJ2-5; D is uncertain. The TCR sequence derives from a man in his late teens or twenties in good health. The source material was central memory CD4+ T cells from blood. CDR3: CASSYSGETQYF. As DNA, the CDR3 is TGTGCCAGCAGTTACTCCGGGGAGACCCAGTACTTC.